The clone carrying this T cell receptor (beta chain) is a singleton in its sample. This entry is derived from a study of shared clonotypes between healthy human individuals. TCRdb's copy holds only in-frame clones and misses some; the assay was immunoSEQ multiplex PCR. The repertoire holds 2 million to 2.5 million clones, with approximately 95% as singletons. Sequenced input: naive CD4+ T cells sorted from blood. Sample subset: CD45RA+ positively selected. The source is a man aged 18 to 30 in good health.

CDR3 sequence (DNA): TGTGCCAGCCTTTCGGCCCCCGCGGCCACTGAAGCTTTCTTT. Translation: CASLSAPAATEAFF. The gene calls are TRBV19 and TRBJ1-1; D not resolved. The CDR3 runs 14 residues. Looked up from germline, CDR1 is LNHDA and CDR2 is SQIVND (reference sequence). Trimming cost V 9 bases and J 4 bases, with 18 bases left between them.